The 30 T cell receptor beta chains below come from one sample, sequenced in a study of blood T cell repertoires in COVID-19. Data came from immunoSEQ multiplex PCR; TCRdb stores just in-frame clones and leaves some out. The sample holds fewer than 350,000 clones; approximately 85% are singletons and the top ten take about 7%. Sequenced: peripheral blood. The receptors here all came from a human donor in a cohort sampled during active COVID-19.

The chain couples TRBV7-6 to TRBJ2-7; the match to TRBD2 covers 7 bases. CDR3 length equals 10 residues. Per germline, CDR1 SGHVS and CDR2 FNYEAQ. With V trimmed by 8 bases and J by 6 bases, 1 base remained unmatched. Written as DNA, the CDR3 is TGTGCCAGCGGGGGGGTCGAGCAGTACTTC. Amino acids: CASGGVEQYF.

The CDR3 loop is CASSDGGGYQPQHF. CDR3 nucleotide sequence: TGTGCCAGCAGTGATGGCGGGGGCTATCAGCCCCAGCATTTT. The chain combines TRBV6-1 with TRBJ1-5; possibly TRBD1 for D (6 bases). CDR1 MNHNS and CDR2 SASEGT come from the germline V gene. V gave up 3 bases and J gave up 5 bases, with 11 bases separating them. This CDR3 region has 14 residues.

The chain links TRBV7-8 to TRBJ1-4; a weak D match, TRBD1 (5 bases). The V end was cut by 0 bases, the J end by 7 bases, with 12 bases between. Germline-derived CDR1 and CDR2 are SGHVS and FQNEAQ. The CDR3 consists of 15 residues. CDR3 in amino acids: CASSLAGQKFEKLFF. Here the CDR3 DNA reads TGTGCCAGCAGCTTAGCGGGGCAAAAGTTTGAAAAACTGTTTTTT. Drawing the rest from reference TRBV7-8 and TRBJ1-4, the complete variable domain is GAGVSQSPRYKVAKRGQDVALRCDPISGHVSLFWYQQALGQGPEFLTYFQNEAQLDKSGLPSDRFFAERPEGSVSTLKIQRTQQEDSAVYLCASSLAGQKFEKLFFGSGTQLSVL.

The rearrangement joins TRBV4-2 to TRBJ1-2, with D uncertain. CDR3 length equals 14 residues. Germline CDR1 and CDR2: LGHNA and YNFKEQ. Trimming left V 1 base short and J 0 bases short, with 6 bases between. DNA for the CDR3: TGTGCCAGCAGCCAAGCGTCCTCTAACTATGGCTACACCTTC. This sequence encodes CASSQASSNYGYTF.

The chain carries TRBV6-5 and TRBJ2-1, with 8 bases matching TRBD2. CDR3 size: 15 residues. Looked up from germline, CDR1 is MNHEY and CDR2 is SVGAGI. V was pared by 5 bases and J by 0 bases, with 3 bases of the junction left unmatched. Here the CDR3 DNA reads TGTGCCAGCAGTAGCGGGGGAAGCTCCTACAATGAGCAGTTCTTC. Encoded protein: CASSSGGSSYNEQFF.

This clone was seen once. At the DNA level, this CDR3 is encoded by other sequences in the same sample as well. This chain links TRBV15 with TRBJ1-1; no firm D call. The CDR3 is 13 amino acids. Germline assignment: CDR1 LNHNV and CDR2 YYDKDF (reference sequence). V dropped 0 bases and J dropped 2 bases, with 4 bases sitting between them. CDR3 bases: TGTGCCACCAGCAGAGATATTAACACTGAAGCTTTCTTT. This translates into CATSRDINTEAFF. Supplemented by reference TRBV15 and TRBJ1-1, the full variable domain reads DAMVIQNPRYQVTQFGKPVTLSCSQTLNHNVMYWYQQKSSQAPKLLFHYYDKDFNNEADTPDNFQSRRPNTSFCFLDIRSPGLGDTAMYLCATSRDINTEAFFGQGTRLTVV.

The CDR3: CATKRWGERQPQHF. DNA for the CDR3: TGTGCCACCAAGAGGTGGGGGGAACGACAGCCCCAGCATTTT. This chain joins TRBV19 and TRBJ1-5; D might be TRBD1 (5 bases). V was trimmed by 10 bases and J by 7 bases, leaving 20 bases between them. Germline assignment: CDR1 LNHDA and CDR2 SQIVND (reference sequence). The CDR3 consists of 14 residues.

As for this clone: Sequence at one end of the junction differs from germline and may be a read error. The chain links TRBV2 to TRBJ1-4, with D maybe TRBD1 (5 bases). This CDR3 has 17 residues. Looked up from germline, CDR1 is SNHLY and CDR2 is FYNNEI. DNA for the CDR3: TGTGCCAGCAGGGAAGCCCTCCGGAAGGGGACTAATGAAAAACTGTTTTTT. Protein: CASREALRKGTNEKLFF.

The chain employs TRBV6-5 and TRBJ1-1; no clear D. The CDR3 loop spans 15 amino acids. V shed 4 bases and J shed 0 bases, with 12 bases lying between them. Germline-derived CDR1 and CDR2 are MNHEY and SVGAGI. In DNA, the CDR3 is TGTGCCAGCAGTTCCACTAGAACGATGAACACTGAAGCTTTCTTT. Protein: CASSSTRTMNTEAFF.

The chain carries TRBV4-1 and TRBJ1-5; TRBD1 aligns across 7 bases. There are 14 residues in the CDR3. The trim removed 4 bases at V and 3 bases at J, leaving 3 bases unmatched. CDR1 is MGHRA, CDR2 YSYEKL, per germline. The CDR3 loop is CASSRDRNNQPQHF. The CDR3, as DNA: TGCGCCAGCAGCCGGGACAGAAACAATCAGCCCCAGCATTTT.

The V call is TRBV7-3, the J call TRBJ2-7, with D possibly matching TRBD2 (5 bases). CDR3 length: 14 residues. Trimming took off 1 base at V and 2 bases at J, with 9 bases between the two ends. Germline CDR1 and CDR2: SGHTA and FQGTGA. CDR3 loop: CASSLRRTAYEQYF. Here the CDR3 DNA reads TGTGCCAGCAGCTTAAGACGGACTGCCTACGAGCAGTACTTC.

This clone was recorded a few times. The chain couples TRBV7-9 to TRBJ1-6, with D unclear. Germline values: CDR1 SEHNR, CDR2 FQNEAQ (reference sequence). V was trimmed by 1 base and J by 6 bases, leaving 10 bases between them. This CDR3 contains 15 residues. The CDR3 here is CASSLGGNRNSPLHF. CDR3 DNA: TGTGCCAGCAGCTTAGGCGGGAACCGTAATTCACCCCTCCACTTT.

The rearrangement joins TRBV10-3 to TRBJ2-1; TRBD2 aligns across 13 bases. CDR1 is ENHRY and CDR2 is SYGVKD in the germline V gene. This CDR3 region has 15 residues. V dropped 4 bases and J dropped 9; count of bases not matched to a gene: 6. CDR3 nucleotides: TGTGCCATCAGTGGGGGACTAGCGGGGAGGGGTGAGCAGTTCTTC. It translates to CAISGGLAGRGEQFF.

This clone turned up a few times. V gene TRBV15 combines with J gene TRBJ2-6; D is unclear. The germline V gene has CDR1 LNHNV and CDR2 YYDKDF (reference sequence). V dropped 1 base and J dropped 0 bases, with 13 bases sitting between them. The CDR3 runs 18 residues. CDR3 residues: CATSRAQQVRSGANVLTF. CDR3 in DNA: TGTGCCACCAGCAGAGCACAGCAAGTTCGCTCTGGGGCCAACGTCCTGACTTTC.

This chain joins TRBV7-9 and TRBJ2-4; 7 nucleotides line up with TRBD1. The V gene's germline CDR1 is SEHNR and CDR2 FQNEAQ (reference sequence). This CDR3 has 15 residues. V shed 4 bases and J 1 base; nucleotides not matched to a gene: 4. The CDR3 sequence is CASSSTGMAKNIQYF. The CDR3 DNA is TGTGCCAGCAGCTCGACAGGGATGGCCAAAAACATTCAGTACTTC.

This clone came up once. This rearrangement joins TRBV5-1 to TRBJ1-2, with TRBD1 as a possible D gene (6 bases). In germline, CDR1 is SGHRS, CDR2 YFSETQ. The CDR3 runs 15 residues. Trimming pared 4 bases from V and 0 bases from J, leaving 13 bases between. CDR3 sequence (DNA): TGCGCCAGCAGCCGCGGACAGCTTCCTAACTATGGCTACACCTTC. As protein: CASSRGQLPNYGYTF.

This clone was seen more than once but under ten times. This rearrangement joins TRBV5-4 to TRBJ2-7; TRBD1 agrees at 8 bases. Losses at the gene ends were 1 base for V and 4 bases for J; bases not matched to a gene: 4. Germline V CDR1 and CDR2: SGHNT, YYREEE (reference sequence). This CDR3 region has 14 residues. The DNA for the CDR3 is TGTGCCAGCAGCTTGAGTACAGGGGGGTACGAGCAGTACTTC. Amino acids: CASSLSTGGYEQYF.

The chain carries TRBV5-1 and TRBJ1-1, with D unresolved. The CDR3 consists of 16 residues. Germline V gene lookup returns CDR1 SGHRS and CDR2 YFSETQ. V lost 0 bases and J 0 bases, leaving 12 bases between the germline ends. The CDR3 DNA sequence: TGCGCCAGCAGCTTGGGGCGGATAACTATGAACACTGAAGCTTTCTTT. Translated, it gives CASSLGRITMNTEAFF.

This chain connects TRBV12-5 to TRBJ1-1; perhaps TRBD1 as D (5 bases). The CDR3 totals 16 residues. Germline V gene data show CDR1 as LGHNT and CDR2 as FRNRAP. Between the trimmed V and J ends, which lost 0 bases and 4 bases, there was a span of 15 bases. The CDR3 bases are TGTGCTAGTGGTTTGGTATCGGCAGGGATGGTCACTGAAGCTTTCTTT. Its translation: CASGLVSAGMVTEAFF.

The V call is TRBV18, the J call TRBJ2-7; TRBD1 agrees at 11 bases. The V segment lost 4 bases and the J segment 4 bases; nucleotides outside the gene matches: 6. Germline CDR1 and CDR2: KGHSH and LQKENI. The CDR3 is 15 amino acids. In nucleotides, the CDR3 is TGTGCCAGCTCACGTGGGACAGGGGGGCTTTACGAGCAGTACTTC. Its translation: CASSRGTGGLYEQYF.

The rearrangement joins TRBV7-2 to TRBJ1-2; D is uncertain. This CDR3 contains 13 residues. CDR1 and CDR2 (germline): SGHTA, FQGNSA. Trimming removed 4 bases from V and 5 bases from J, with 11 bases in between. The CDR3 sequence is CASSSTPDYGYTF. CDR3 DNA sequence: TGTGCCAGCAGCTCAACACCAGATTATGGCTACACCTTC.

J is TRBJ2-7 and V is TRBV12-5; weak D call: TRBD1 (5 bases). The CDR3 sequence is 16 residues long. CDR1 LGHNT and CDR2 FRNRAP come from the germline V gene. The V gene lost 1 base and the J gene lost 3 bases, with 16 bases spanning the gap. The DNA of the CDR3 is TGTGCTAGTGGTTTGGGCAGGGTCACTCCTTTCTACGAGCAGTACTTC. Translation: CASGLGRVTPFYEQYF. The complete variable domain, with remaining parts taken from reference TRBV12-5 and TRBJ2-7, reads DARVTQTPRHKVTEMGQEVTMRCQPILGHNTVFWYRQTMMQGLELLAYFRNRAPLDDSGMPKDRFSAEMPDATLATLKIQPSEPRDSAVYFCASGLGRVTPFYEQYFGPGTRLTVT.

The rearrangement uses TRBV27 and TRBJ2-7; 7 bases match TRBD1. Germline V CDR1 and CDR2: MNHEY, SMNVEV (reference sequence). The CDR3 loop spans 12 amino acids. Unmatched junction bases numbered 5, after V lost 10 bases and J lost 2 bases. CDR3 sequence (DNA): TGTGCCACCGACAGGGACCCCTACGAGCAGTACTTC. Residues: CATDRDPYEQYF.

This clone has just one count. This chain links TRBV24-1 with TRBJ2-5, with TRBD1 as a possible D gene (5 bases). V was pared by 4 bases and J by 5 bases, with 13 bases between. CDR1 and CDR2 from the germline V gene are KGHDR and SFDVKD. This CDR3 contains 14 residues. CDR3 region: CATSESQGWETQYF. The CDR3 DNA sequence: TGTGCCACCAGTGAGTCCCAGGGTTGGGAGACCCAGTACTTC.

This clone was recorded once. The rearrangement joins TRBV7-9 to TRBJ1-1; D unclear. This CDR3 has 11 residues. V lost 6 bases and J lost 3, with 5 bases in between. The germline CDR1 and CDR2 sequences are SEHNR and FQNEAQ (reference sequence). CDR3 nucleotide sequence: TGTGCCAGCAGACAATACACTGAAGCTTTCTTT. It yields the protein CASRQYTEAFF.

The chain has TRBV10-3 and TRBJ2-2; 9 bases are shared with TRBD1. There are 17 residues in the CDR3. CDR1 is ENHRY and CDR2 is SYGVKD in the germline V gene. Trimming removed 0 bases from V and 7 bases from J; junction bases left unmatched: 9. The CDR3 region is CAISESYRQGDDGELFF. In nucleotides, the CDR3 is TGTGCCATCAGTGAGTCTTATAGACAGGGGGATGACGGGGAGCTGTTTTTT.

The rearrangement joins TRBV13 to TRBJ2-1, with TRBD2 matching over 11 bases. CDR3 length equals 15 residues. Germline V CDR1 and CDR2: PRHDT, FYEKMQ (reference sequence). The V and J ends lost 3 bases and 6 bases, in that order; junction bases with no gene match: 4. The CDR3 DNA is TGTGCCAGCAGCTTCGGACTAGCGGGCCCCAATGAGCAGTTCTTC. It is translated as CASSFGLAGPNEQFF.

This clone was seen a few times. J is TRBJ1-2 and V is TRBV5-1, with TRBD1 identical over 12 bases. The CDR3 length is 15 residues. Germline CDR1 reads SGHRS; CDR2 reads YFSETQ. The V and J ends lost 4 bases and 2 bases, in that order; junction bases with no gene match: 3. The CDR3 coding sequence is TGCGCCAGCAGCCCTGGGACAGGGGGCAACTATGGCTACACCTTC. Its protein is CASSPGTGGNYGYTF.

This sequence joins TRBV11-2 and TRBJ1-4; tentatively, D is TRBD1 (6 bases). V was pared by 5 bases and J by 7 bases, with 14 bases between. The CDR3 has 14 amino acids. From germline, CDR1 is SGHAT and CDR2 FQNNGV. The CDR3 DNA follows: TGTGCCAGCAGCCTATACAGGGCGGGTGAAAAACTGTTTTTT. Translated: CASSLYRAGEKLFF. Variable domain in full (rest from reference TRBV11-2 and TRBJ1-4): EAGVAQSPRYKIIEKRQSVAFWCNPISGHATLYWYQQILGQGPKLLIQFQNNGVVDDSQLPKDRFSAERLKGVDSTLKIQPAKLEDSAVYLCASSLYRAGEKLFFGSGTQLSVL.

The chain recombines TRBV7-2 with TRBJ2-4; perhaps TRBD1 as D (6 bases). The germline V and J ends were trimmed by 0 bases and 7 bases, with 16 bases remaining between them. The length of the CDR3 is 16 residues. CDR1 is SGHTA and CDR2 is FQGNSA in the germline V gene. For the CDR3, the DNA is TGTGCCAGCAGCTTAGCCTCCCAGGGGCACGGGAACATTCAGTACTTC. It is translated as CASSLASQGHGNIQYF.